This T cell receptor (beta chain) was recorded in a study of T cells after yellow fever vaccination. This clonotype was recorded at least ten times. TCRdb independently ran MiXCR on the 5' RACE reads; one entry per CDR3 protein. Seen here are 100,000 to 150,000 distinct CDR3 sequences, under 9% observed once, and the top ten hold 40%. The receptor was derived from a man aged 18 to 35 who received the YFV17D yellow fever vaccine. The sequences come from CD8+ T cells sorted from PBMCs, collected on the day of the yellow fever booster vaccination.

DNA of the CDR3: TGCAGCGCGTCCGAACTAGCGGGGGGATATAGTGAGCAGTTCTTC. Translated, it gives CSASELAGGYSEQFF. This chain joins TRBV29-1 and TRBJ2-1, with 12 bases identical to TRBD2. This CDR3 is built from 15 residues. The V gene's germline CDR1 is SQVTM and CDR2 ANQGSEA. The trim removed 7 bases at V and 9 bases at J, leaving 13 bases unmatched.